This TCR beta chain was retrieved from a study of cytomegalovirus exposure and HLA in healthy donors. Background on the study: An early release of data contained some 80 million unique TCRs, which came from HLA-typed donors.

To note about this clone: Its matching antigen is unknown.

Overall study findings and caveats: What TCR beta sequences reportedly achieved was accurate prediction of HLA-A and HLA-B alleles in most subjects. An apparent linkage of common viral pathogens to several of the most significant clusters emerged in a later analysis. HLA alleles showed associations with some 17,000 TCR beta sequences in a later analysis, at a 0.05 false discovery rate.

Deletions cut 3 bases from V and 0 bases from J, with 9 bases between. The V gene's germline CDR1 is KGHSH and CDR2 LQKENI. The CDR3 runs to 15 residues. Primers included in the PCR were 60 Vbeta and 13 Jbeta primers. Assay used: immunoSEQ multiplex PCR; TCRdb lists only in-frame clones, some missing. The sample has approximately 240,000 clones; 82% are singletons. The TCR sequence derives from a woman in her thirties or forties in good health and CMV-seropositive. The genes are TRBV18 and TRBJ1-3; no clear D. The source material was PBMCs. This CDR3 is CASSPPTNSGNTIYF. The DNA for the CDR3 is TGTGCCAGCTCACCGCCGACAAACTCTGGAAACACCATATATTTT.